One and the same sample provided the 4 T cell receptor beta chains below, sequenced in a study of T cell responses to AZD1222 COVID-19 vaccine. The data were produced by immunoSEQ multiplex PCR, yet TCRdb's version contains in-frame clones alone and is incomplete. The sample includes more than 150,000 clones, 85% to 95% of them seen just once. The starting material was peripheral blood, obtained on day 0 of AZD1222 vaccination. The source of these receptors is an adult in good health.

This chain connects TRBV5-6 to TRBJ1-5; TRBD1 matches at 7 bases. Germline CDR1 reads SGHDT; CDR2 reads YYEEEE. V dropped 0 bases and J dropped 0; count of bases not matched to a gene: 3. CDR3 length: 16 amino acids. The DNA of the CDR3 is TGTGCCAGCAGCTTGGGGGGACAGTATAGCAATCAGCCCCAGCATTTT. Translating it yields CASSLGGQYSNQPQHF. Full variable domain (missing parts from reference TRBV5-6 and TRBJ1-5): DAGVTQSPTHLIKTRGQQVTLRCSPKSGHDTVSWYQQALGQGPQFIFQYYEEEERQRGNFPDRFSGHQFPNYSSELNVNALLLGDSALYLCASSLGGQYSNQPQHFGDGTRLSIL.

This rearrangement joins TRBV13 to TRBJ2-7, with 12 bases fitting TRBD1. The germline V gene encodes CDR1 PRHDT and CDR2 FYEKMQ (reference sequence). V shed 6 bases and J 5 bases; nucleotides not matched to a gene: 5. This CDR3 spans 14 amino acids. As DNA, the CDR3 is TGTGCCAGCAGTTTGGGACAGGGGGCCGACGAGCAGTACTTC. Translating gives CASSLGQGADEQYF.

The chain has TRBV6-1 and TRBJ1-5; D is undetermined. Germline values: CDR1 MNHNS, CDR2 SASEGT. Trimming removed 2 bases at V and 0 bases at J, with 11 bases between. This CDR3 contains 16 residues. CDR3 in amino acids: CASSELPGYSNQPQHF. The CDR3 DNA is TGTGCCAGCAGTGAACTACCCGGTTATAGCAATCAGCCCCAGCATTTT.

The chain's CDR3 is CASSFQGNHEQYV. As DNA, the CDR3 is TGTGCCAGCAGTTTTCAGGGGAACCACGAGCAGTACGTC. The rearrangement joins TRBV5-8 to TRBJ2-7; D might be TRBD1 (6 bases). Germline-derived CDR1 and CDR2 are SGHTS and YDEGEE. The V end was cut by 5 bases, the J end by 5 bases, with 14 bases between. There are 13 residues in the CDR3.